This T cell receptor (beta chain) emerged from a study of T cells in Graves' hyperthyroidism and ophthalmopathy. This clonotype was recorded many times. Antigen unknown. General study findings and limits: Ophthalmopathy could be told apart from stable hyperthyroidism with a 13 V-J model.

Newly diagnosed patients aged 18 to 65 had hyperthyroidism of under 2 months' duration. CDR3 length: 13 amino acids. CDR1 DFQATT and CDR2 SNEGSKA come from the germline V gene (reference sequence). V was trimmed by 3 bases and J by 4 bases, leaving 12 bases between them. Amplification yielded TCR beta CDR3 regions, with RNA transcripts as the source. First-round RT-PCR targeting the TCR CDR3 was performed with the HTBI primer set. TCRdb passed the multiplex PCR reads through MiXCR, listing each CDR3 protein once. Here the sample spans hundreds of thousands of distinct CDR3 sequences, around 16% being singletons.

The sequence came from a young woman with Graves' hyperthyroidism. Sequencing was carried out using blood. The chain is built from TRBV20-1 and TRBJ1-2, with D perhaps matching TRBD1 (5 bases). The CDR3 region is CSARRRQGYGYTF. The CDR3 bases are TGCAGTGCTAGGAGGCGGCAGGGCTATGGCTACACCTTC.